These T cell receptor beta chains were read from a single sample in a study of shared clonotypes between healthy human individuals. Clones were read by immunoSEQ multiplex PCR, and TCRdb kept only the in-frame ones, dropping some. The table includes about 2.5 million clones, 85% to 95% detected once. The sequenced sample was naive CD4+ T cells from PBMCs. Receptors originate from a man younger than 35 in good health. Some clones in this sample may be carry-over from other donors' samples. Both conserved end residues are part of each CDR3. The order of the fields is J gene, V gene, clone size, D gene, CDR3 protein, CDR3 DNA. D genes are given only for firm matches. Clone size is shown for a subset of rows, as once, few, many or a class of expanded clone.

j_gene: TRBJ2-7; v_gene: TRBV19; abundance: .; d_gene: .; CDR3aa: CASRRELSSYEQYF; CDR3nt: TGTGCCAGTAGGAGGGAGTTGAGCTCCTACGAGCAGTACTTC
j_gene: TRBJ2-1; v_gene: TRBV27; abundance: .; d_gene: TRBD2; CDR3aa: CASSFLRLQGTSGRRVYNEQFF; CDR3nt: TGTGCCAGCAGTTTCCTCCGCTTACAGGGGACTAGCGGGAGAAGGGTCTACAATGAGCAGTTCTTC
j_gene: TRBJ1-2; v_gene: TRBV28; abundance: once; d_gene: TRBD1; CDR3aa: CASSSYRGYGYTF; CDR3nt: TGTGCCAGCAGTTCGTACAGGGGCTATGGCTACACCTTC
j_gene: TRBJ1-1; v_gene: TRBV5-6; abundance: .; d_gene: .; CDR3aa: CASSLGMNTEAFF; CDR3nt: TGTGCCAGCAGCTTGGGTATGAACACTGAAGCTTTCTTT
j_gene: TRBJ2-3; v_gene: TRBV28; abundance: .; d_gene: .; CDR3aa: CASGTLTDTQYF; CDR3nt: TGTGCCAGCGGGACTTTGACAGATACGCAGTATTTT
j_gene: TRBJ1-1; v_gene: TRBV7-3; abundance: .; d_gene: .; CDR3aa: CASSLLPINQGTEAFF; CDR3nt: TGTGCCAGCAGCTTATTGCCGATCAACCAGGGGACTGAAGCTTTCTTT
j_gene: TRBJ1-1; v_gene: TRBV28; abundance: .; d_gene: .; CDR3aa: CASSGGGLNTEAFF; CDR3nt: TGTGCCAGCAGTGGGGGCGGCCTCAACACTGAAGCTTTCTTT
j_gene: TRBJ1-1; v_gene: TRBV6-5; abundance: once; d_gene: TRBD1; CDR3aa: CASSYTAQGLNTEAFF; CDR3nt: TGTGCCAGCAGTTACACGGCACAGGGGTTGAACACTGAAGCTTTCTTT
j_gene: TRBJ2-1; v_gene: TRBV6-6; abundance: .; d_gene: .; CDR3aa: CASRRADYNEQFF; CDR3nt: TGTGCCAGCCGTAGGGCGGACTACAATGAGCAGTTCTTC
j_gene: TRBJ1-3; v_gene: TRBV29-1; abundance: once; d_gene: .; CDR3aa: CSVADRSTGNTIYF; CDR3nt: TGCAGCGTTGCGGACAGAAGCACTGGAAACACCATATATTTT
j_gene: TRBJ2-5; v_gene: TRBV11-2; abundance: .; d_gene: .; CDR3aa: CASRLQGEETQYF; CDR3nt: TGTGCCAGCAGGTTACAGGGCGAAGAGACCCAGTACTTC
j_gene: TRBJ2-5; v_gene: TRBV5-4; abundance: .; d_gene: .; CDR3aa: CASSLSLSGETQYF; CDR3nt: TGTGCCAGCAGCTTGAGTCTATCTGGGGAGACCCAGTACTTC
j_gene: TRBJ2-1; v_gene: TRBV18; abundance: .; d_gene: .; CDR3aa: CASSPSGFSYNEQFF; CDR3nt: TGTGCCAGCTCACCCAGCGGGTTTTCCTACAATGAGCAGTTCTTC
j_gene: TRBJ1-1; v_gene: TRBV29-1; abundance: few; d_gene: .; CDR3aa: CSVESQGRSAAFF; CDR3nt: TGCAGCGTTGAATCGCAGGGACGGTCGGCAGCTTTCTTT
j_gene: TRBJ2-6; v_gene: TRBV28; abundance: .; d_gene: .; CDR3aa: CASSTWGSGANVLTF; CDR3nt: TGTGCCAGCTCAACCTGGGGCTCTGGGGCCAACGTCCTGACTTTC
j_gene: TRBJ1-5; v_gene: TRBV2; abundance: .; d_gene: .; CDR3aa: CASSEAAGPQHF; CDR3nt: TGTGCCAGCAGTGAAGCAGCAGGGCCCCAGCATTTT
j_gene: TRBJ2-3; v_gene: TRBV7-3; abundance: once; d_gene: .; CDR3aa: CASSPMSGTDTQYF; CDR3nt: TGTGCCAGCAGCCCGATGAGCGGCACAGATACGCAGTATTTT
j_gene: TRBJ1-1; v_gene: TRBV6-6; abundance: .; d_gene: .; CDR3aa: CASSYSKGEAFF; CDR3nt: TGTGCCAGCAGTTACTCGAAAGGTGAAGCTTTCTTT
j_gene: TRBJ2-1; v_gene: TRBV18; abundance: .; d_gene: .; CDR3aa: CASSGSRGYNEQFF; CDR3nt: TGTGCCAGCTCCGGTTCTCGGGGATACAATGAGCAGTTCTTC
j_gene: TRBJ1-5; v_gene: TRBV2; abundance: .; d_gene: TRBD1; CDR3aa: CAWGTGGSNQPQHF; CDR3nt: TGTGCCTGGGGGACAGGAGGAAGCAATCAGCCCCAGCATTTT
j_gene: TRBJ2-3; v_gene: TRBV2; abundance: once; d_gene: .; CDR3aa: CASRPPDADTQYF; CDR3nt: TGTGCCAGCAGGCCCCCCGACGCAGATACGCAGTATTTT
j_gene: TRBJ1-2; v_gene: TRBV18; abundance: .; d_gene: TRBD1; CDR3aa: CASSPPGGNYGYTF; CDR3nt: TGTGCCAGCTCACCACCAGGGGGCAACTATGGCTACACCTTC
j_gene: TRBJ2-3; v_gene: TRBV4-3; abundance: .; d_gene: .; CDR3aa: CASSQSGVPSTDTQYF; CDR3nt: TGCGCCAGCAGCCAATCCGGGGTCCCTAGCACAGATACGCAGTATTTT
j_gene: TRBJ1-2; v_gene: TRBV29-1; abundance: .; d_gene: .; CDR3aa: CSVEDRSREFYGYTF; CDR3nt: TGCAGCGTTGAAGATCGGAGCAGGGAATTTTATGGCTACACCTTC
j_gene: TRBJ1-2; v_gene: TRBV19; abundance: .; d_gene: .; CDR3aa: CASSMAGGNYGYTF; CDR3nt: TGTGCCAGTAGTATGGCCGGCGGGAACTATGGCTACACCTTC
j_gene: TRBJ1-3; v_gene: TRBV27; abundance: .; d_gene: .; CDR3aa: CASGAGNAGNTIYF; CDR3nt: TGTGCCAGCGGAGCAGGGAATGCTGGAAACACCATATATTTT
j_gene: TRBJ1-1; v_gene: TRBV5-6; abundance: .; d_gene: .; CDR3aa: CASSLTRYTEAFF; CDR3nt: TGTGCCAGCAGCTTGACCAGATACACTGAAGCTTTCTTT
j_gene: TRBJ2-6; v_gene: TRBV13; abundance: .; d_gene: TRBD1; CDR3aa: CASSPLWGTGLAGANVLTF; CDR3nt: TGTGCCAGCAGCCCGCTGTGGGGGACAGGGTTAGCTGGGGCCAACGTCCTGACTTTC
j_gene: TRBJ2-3; v_gene: TRBV5-1; abundance: .; d_gene: TRBD2; CDR3aa: CASSGTVGSGRDTQYF; CDR3nt: TGCGCCAGCAGCGGCACGGTGGGGAGCGGGAGGGATACGCAGTATTTT
j_gene: TRBJ2-7; v_gene: TRBV7-6; abundance: .; d_gene: TRBD2; CDR3aa: CASSLGLAGGHYEQYF; CDR3nt: TGTGCCAGCAGCTTAGGACTAGCGGGAGGGCACTACGAGCAGTACTTC
j_gene: TRBJ1-5; v_gene: TRBV10-2; abundance: few; d_gene: .; CDR3aa: CASSVRGNQPQHF; CDR3nt: TGCGCCAGCAGTGTACGTGGCAATCAGCCCCAGCATTTT
j_gene: TRBJ2-2; v_gene: TRBV4-2; abundance: .; d_gene: .; CDR3aa: CASSTRPGTDVNTGELFF; CDR3nt: TGTGCCAGCAGCACCAGACCCGGGACCGACGTTAACACCGGGGAGCTGTTTTTT
j_gene: TRBJ2-1; v_gene: TRBV6-4; abundance: .; d_gene: .; CDR3aa: CASSPRDQNNEQFF; CDR3nt: TGTGCCAGCAGTCCACGGGACCAAAACAATGAGCAGTTCTTC
j_gene: TRBJ1-2; v_gene: TRBV5-4; abundance: .; d_gene: .; CDR3aa: CASSLAGEHGYTF; CDR3nt: TGTGCCAGCAGCTTGGCAGGGGAACATGGCTACACCTTC
j_gene: TRBJ1-5; v_gene: TRBV19; abundance: few; d_gene: .; CDR3aa: CASSNHRVRTDQPQHF; CDR3nt: TGTGCCAGTAGTAATCACAGGGTCCGTACGGATCAGCCCCAGCATTTT
j_gene: TRBJ2-1; v_gene: TRBV10-3; abundance: .; d_gene: .; CDR3aa: CAISRDEREQFF; CDR3nt: TGTGCCATCAGCCGGGATGAGCGGGAGCAGTTCTTC
j_gene: TRBJ2-3; v_gene: TRBV4-1; abundance: .; d_gene: .; CDR3aa: CASSRLGETDTQYF; CDR3nt: TGCGCCAGCAGCCGCCTCGGCGAAACAGATACGCAGTATTTT
j_gene: TRBJ2-7; v_gene: TRBV7-9; abundance: .; d_gene: .; CDR3aa: CASGSTYEQYF; CDR3nt: TGTGCCAGCGGGAGCACCTACGAGCAGTACTTC
j_gene: TRBJ2-7; v_gene: TRBV7-8; abundance: .; d_gene: .; CDR3aa: CASSMKGVVVPYEQYF; CDR3nt: TGTGCCAGCAGCATGAAAGGGGTTGTCGTCCCCTACGAGCAGTACTTC
j_gene: TRBJ2-1; v_gene: TRBV9; abundance: .; d_gene: TRBD2; CDR3aa: CASSREGDIYNEQFF; CDR3nt: TGTGCCAGCAGCCGGGAGGGCGACATCTACAATGAGCAGTTCTTC
j_gene: TRBJ2-6; v_gene: TRBV19; abundance: .; d_gene: .; CDR3aa: CASSGNRAGANVLTF; CDR3nt: TGTGCCAGTAGTGGTAACAGGGCTGGGGCCAACGTCCTGACTTTC
j_gene: TRBJ1-4; v_gene: TRBV18; abundance: .; d_gene: .; CDR3aa: CASSPGLGTRETEKLFF; CDR3nt: TGTGCCAGCTCACCAGGCCTCGGGACACGAGAGACTGAAAAACTGTTTTTT
j_gene: TRBJ2-7; v_gene: TRBV28; abundance: .; d_gene: TRBD1; CDR3aa: CASRGQGYEQYF; CDR3nt: TGTGCCAGCAGAGGACAGGGGTACGAGCAGTACTTC
j_gene: TRBJ1-4; v_gene: TRBV5-8; abundance: few; d_gene: TRBD1; CDR3aa: CASSSGDRGTKLFF; CDR3nt: TGTGCCAGCAGCTCGGGGGACAGGGGCACAAAACTGTTTTTT
j_gene: TRBJ1-4; v_gene: TRBV9; abundance: .; d_gene: .; CDR3aa: CASSVGGNEKLFF; CDR3nt: TGTGCCAGCAGCGTAGGGGGCAATGAAAAACTGTTTTTT
j_gene: TRBJ1-3; v_gene: TRBV5-1; abundance: .; d_gene: .; CDR3aa: CASSSDAGGNTIYF; CDR3nt: TGCGCCAGCAGCTCCGACGCCGGCGGAAACACCATATATTTT
j_gene: TRBJ2-7; v_gene: TRBV5-1; abundance: .; d_gene: .; CDR3aa: CASRRVIGNYEQYF; CDR3nt: TGCGCCAGCCGCCGGGTGATCGGGAACTACGAGCAGTACTTC
j_gene: TRBJ2-7; v_gene: TRBV19; abundance: .; d_gene: .; CDR3aa: CASSIGGGSDEQYF; CDR3nt: TGTGCCAGTAGTATTGGAGGTGGGTCGGACGAGCAGTACTTC
j_gene: TRBJ2-1; v_gene: TRBV2; abundance: .; d_gene: .; CDR3aa: CASRLFLNNEQFF; CDR3nt: TGTGCCAGCAGACTCTTCTTAAACAATGAGCAGTTCTTC
j_gene: TRBJ2-7; v_gene: TRBV28; abundance: .; d_gene: TRBD1; CDR3aa: CASSSPPGQGAREQYF; CDR3nt: TGTGCCAGCAGTTCGCCACCGGGACAGGGGGCGAGAGAGCAGTACTTC
j_gene: TRBJ2-1; v_gene: TRBV9; abundance: .; d_gene: .; CDR3aa: CASSVERESYNEQFF; CDR3nt: TGTGCCAGCAGCGTAGAGAGGGAGTCCTACAATGAGCAGTTCTTC